The following is a TCR beta chain sequence with its context. Its specific antigen is unknown. No base qualities exist here, and no much larger clone lies one base off it. The library was produced with the immunoSEQ multiplex PCR assay. For the multiplex PCR, a mixture combining 60 forward primers for TCR Vbeta segments and 13 reverse primers for TCR Jbeta segments was used. A multiplex PCR assay on genomic DNA amplified the CDR3 region of rearranged TCR beta genes. On the Illumina HiSeq System, the amplified TCR beta libraries were sequenced as 87-base-pair reads. The study's own analysis went as follows. Across the 700 or so repertoires, a later analysis counted tens of millions of unique TCR beta chains, around 10 million of which were shared by at least two donors. A nearest-neighbor algorithm error-corrected the raw reads and collapsed the reads into unique sequences, merging closely related sequences to remove PCR and sequencing errors. CDR3 sequences were aligned to IMGT reference sequences to assign V, D and J gene segments. For a sequence to be retained, a match of at least six nucleotides was required to both a V gene segment and a J gene segment. Rearrangements were called productive when the CDR3 lacked stop codons and stayed in frame with V and J; all others were non-productive. Following IMGT convention, CDR3 was defined as the stretch from the second conserved V-encoded cysteine to the conserved J-encoded phenylalanine. Sequences without an unambiguous match to a single V gene segment were excluded from the earlier analysis of about 640 of the donors. An earlier analysis of over 450 of the donors classified V segments as functional when productive rearrangements were above 56.7% and as segregating when the standard deviation between donors was above 5%. To diagnose cytomegalovirus status from the catalog of TCR beta chain sequences, a statistical classification framework was built. In a later analysis, V and J genes were assigned by comparing TCR nucleotide sequences against IMGT/GENE-DB human TR gene sequences. Using the TCRdist pipeline, a later analysis assigned CDR3 sequences along with most-parsimonious VDJ recombination scenarios. In a later analysis, each TCR beta chain was defined by its CDR3 amino acid sequence together with its V-gene family, and reads lacking a unique V-gene family were excluded. A later analysis removed over 500 highly shared, low-generation-probability nucleotide sequences to deal with suspected cross-contamination and a sequencing artifact. A later analysis calculated a clonal expansion index for each public chain from normalized within-repertoire ranks of inferred template counts. In a later analysis, generation probabilities were computed with a VDJ recombination model fitted to out-of-frame rearrangements, and the resulting probabilities were checked against IGoR. Hypergeometric tests were used in a later analysis to score TCR-TCR, TCR-HLA and TCR-CMV co-occurrence, with a repertoire-size bias correction applied to the TCR pairs. False discovery rates were estimated in a later analysis by permuting HLA or CMV assignments 20 times. In a later analysis, co-occurring TCRs were grouped using DBSCAN, and TCRdist sequence similarity was added for clustering within HLA-allele-positive subsets. Co-occurrence clustering excluded repertoires with fewer than 30,000 or more than 120,000 public chains, plus five with anomalous nucleotide sharing. The table was pulled from immuneACCESS by TCRdb, which kept in-frame rearrangements only. Such tables lose some clones; where checked, under half of the loss comes from unresolved V genes, and the rest has no known cause. For V, J and clone size, that table is used; D and trimming come from the DNA. The sample includes 100,000 or so clones, with approximately 78% observed a single time. In total, the top ten clones hold under 5.5% of the sample.

The CDR3 spans 18 residues, from the cysteine through the phenylalanine. The sequence is cut down to CDR3 DNA, 54 bases in frame from base 1. This sample is part of a study of cytomegalovirus exposure and HLA in healthy donors (dated by TCRdb to the late 2010s). A note on the overall study: An earlier analysis of some 550 of the donors reported about 250 Gb of sequence data and some 120 million unique TCR beta sequences from 190 million or so T cells. An early release that covered about 600 HLA-typed donors contained approximately 300 gigabases of sequencing data and around 85 million unique TCR sequences. Among the roughly 380 genotyped donors, approximately 81% belonged to the genetic ancestry cluster associated with self-reported Caucasian donors. The aim of the study was to test whether cataloging public T cell receptors could identify signatures of past pathogen exposure. The study used immunosequencing to profile the T cell repertoires of approximately 630 subjects and linked those repertoires to cytomegalovirus serostatus. In addition to the first cohort of several hundred subjects, a separate validation cohort of 120 different subjects was used. To predict cytomegalovirus infection status, the study brought together high-throughput TCR immunosequencing, statistical association of individual TCRs with disease status, and machine learning. A later analysis re-analyzed previously published TCR beta repertoires from 600 to 850 donors and added high-resolution HLA genotyping to study TCR occurrence patterns. Rather than drawing on any new phenotypic data, the later analysis identified candidate immune exposures from TCR beta sequences and the way those sequences occurred across donors. An earlier analysis of about 620 of the donors applied high-throughput TCR beta sequencing to assess whether each TCR beta V gene segment acted as functional or pseudogenic. Alongside the repertoire data, information on donor age, sex, ethnicity and CMV serostatus was compiled. Genome-wide SNP genotypes for about 65% of the roughly 670 donors were used in a later genetic analysis, which treated that subset as a discovery cohort. Every discovery cohort repertoire had been produced on one sequencing platform. Both class I and class II loci were covered by HLA typing, at four-digit resolution. The number of typed donors differed by locus: about 629-640 for A, B, C, DRB1 and DQB1; some 500 for DQA1; roughly 600 for DPA1; and roughly 490 for DPB1. Because of strong linkage in the cohort, a handful of DR-DQ haplotypes were treated as single units for association and clustering. Across around 400 genotyped donors of the cohort, an average of approximately 220,000 unique TCR beta nucleotide sequences per donor were sequenced, and 15% to 20% of those sequences were non-productive.

In total, about 650 healthy bone marrow donors made up the cohort. Cohort members were all nominally healthy when sampled, although unrecorded immune exposures were likely present. The donor was CMV seropositive and was included in the group of 290 or so seropositive cohort members. A peripheral blood sample was provided by each donor, and peripheral blood mononuclear cells were used for TCR beta sequencing. Genomic DNA was extracted from the blood cell samples with the Qiagen DNeasy Blood Extraction Kit. The paper's findings and limits, for the study overall: In this cohort, only TCR beta chains were sequenced, and detectable features were limited by the absence of alpha or paired-chain data. CMV serostatus was the only immune exposure information available for the cohort. Roughly uniform sequencing depth across donors was assumed in presence/absence analyses, although this assumption may not hold. A cluster of highly shared sequence variants was judged likely to represent a technical artifact of the sequencing pipeline. A later analysis found that HLA-associated TCR beta chains were more clonally expanded and had lower generation probabilities than equally common non-associated chains. According to a later analysis, parvovirus B19, influenza, CMV and Epstein-Barr virus appeared linked to several top co-occurrence clusters. In a later analysis, about 16,000 TCR beta sequences were associated with specific HLA alleles at a false discovery rate of 0.05. Most CMV-associated TCR beta chains appeared to be HLA-restricted in a later analysis, and the HLA associations seemed to be driven largely by CMV exposure. Linkage disequilibrium might explain the correlated functional status among segregating V segments, but an unknown experimental factor could not be ruled out. Because HLA typing was missing for some donors at each locus, association tests included only the typed subset. Across donors, most TCR sequences were observed very rarely, whereas some public TCRs were present in many individuals. Three of the identified cytomegalovirus-associated TCR beta chains were confirmed in vitro to be specific for cytomegalovirus antigens. An association between a missense DCLRE1C variant and V-gene and J-gene trimming of TCR beta chains was found in a later genetic analysis and replicated in an independent cohort. The study listed approximately 160 TCR beta chains as associated with cytomegalovirus. The classifier was reported to diagnose cytomegalovirus status with high specificity and sensitivity in both the original and validation cohorts. When HLA alleles, especially DR and DQ, strongly co-occurred, TCR associations were difficult to assign to individual alleles. A later analysis found that TCR association rates varied across HLA loci, with DRB1 alleles showing the most associated TCRs and HLA-C alleles the fewest. Approximately 18 rarely observed V segments, including chromosome 9 orphons, were excluded from the earlier analysis of just under 600 of the donors because counts were too low. A further reported finding was that TCR beta sequences accurately predicted the HLA-A and HLA-B alleles for most subjects in the first cohort. The 87-base-pair reads could not distinguish some IMGT-functional V segments, including TRBV6-2 and TRBV6-3, so those segments were excluded. A later genetic analysis reported fewer N-insertions in productive TCRs among donors in an Asian-associated ancestry cluster than the approximately 670-donor mean. Broadly in line with IMGT annotations, most TCR beta V segments showed up in productive rearrangements about 90% or about 30% of the time in an earlier analysis of several hundred of the donors. According to the authors, the approach could potentially be generalized to other disease states and immunological phenotypes.

The chain is encoded by TRBV21-1 joined to TRBJ2-7; the table assigns TRBD1, which was not confirmed against the DNA. TRBV21-1 is flagged as a pseudogene. The receptor's source is a middle-aged woman in good health and CMV-seropositive. Source material: PBMCs. The CDR3 protein: CASSQIGQPQGSSYEQYF. The nucleotide sequence reads TGTGCCAGCAGCCAAATCGGCCAGCCACAGGGATCCTCCTACGAGCAGTACTTC.